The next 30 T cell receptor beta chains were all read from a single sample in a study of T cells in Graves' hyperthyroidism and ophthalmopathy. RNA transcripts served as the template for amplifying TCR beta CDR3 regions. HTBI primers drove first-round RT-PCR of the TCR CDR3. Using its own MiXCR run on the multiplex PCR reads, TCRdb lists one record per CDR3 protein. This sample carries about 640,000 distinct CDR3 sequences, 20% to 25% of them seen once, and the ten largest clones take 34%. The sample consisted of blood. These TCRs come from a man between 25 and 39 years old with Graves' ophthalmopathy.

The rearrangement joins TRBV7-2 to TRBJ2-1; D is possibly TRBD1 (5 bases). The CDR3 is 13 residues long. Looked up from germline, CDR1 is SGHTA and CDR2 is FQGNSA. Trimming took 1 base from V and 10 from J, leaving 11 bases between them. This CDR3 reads CASSLVSGKEQFF. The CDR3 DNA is TGTGCCAGCAGCTTAGTGTCAGGGAAAGAGCAGTTCTTC.

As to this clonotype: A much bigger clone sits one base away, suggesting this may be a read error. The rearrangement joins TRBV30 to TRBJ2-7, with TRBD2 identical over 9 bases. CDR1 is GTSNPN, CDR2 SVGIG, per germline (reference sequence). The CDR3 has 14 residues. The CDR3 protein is CAWSPRAGGSEQCF. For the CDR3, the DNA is TGTGCCTGGAGCCCCCGAGCGGGAGGTAGCGAGCAGTGCTTC.

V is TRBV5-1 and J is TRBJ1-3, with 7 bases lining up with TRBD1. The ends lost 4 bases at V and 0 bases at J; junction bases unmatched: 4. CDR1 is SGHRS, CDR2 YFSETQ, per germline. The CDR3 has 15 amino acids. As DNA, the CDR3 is TGCGCCAGCAGCACAGGGGAATCCTCTGGAAACACCATATATTTT. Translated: CASSTGESSGNTIYF.

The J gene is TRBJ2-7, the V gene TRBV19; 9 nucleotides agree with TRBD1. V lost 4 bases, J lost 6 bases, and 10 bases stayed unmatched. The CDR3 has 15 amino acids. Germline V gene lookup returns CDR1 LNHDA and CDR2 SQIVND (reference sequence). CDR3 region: CASSTTGTGHGEQYF. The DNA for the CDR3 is TGTGCCAGTAGTACCACCGGGACAGGGCATGGCGAGCAGTACTTC. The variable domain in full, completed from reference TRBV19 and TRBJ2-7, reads DGGITQSPKYLFRKEGQNVTLSCEQNLNHDAMYWYRQDPGQGLRLIYYSQIVNDFQKGDIAEGYSVSREKKESFPLTVTSAQKNPTAFYLCASSTTGTGHGEQYFGPGTRLTVT.

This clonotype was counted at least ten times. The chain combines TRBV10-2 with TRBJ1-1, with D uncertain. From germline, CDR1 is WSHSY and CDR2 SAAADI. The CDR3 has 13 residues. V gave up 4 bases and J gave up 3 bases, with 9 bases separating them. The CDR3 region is CASSGQKDTEAFF. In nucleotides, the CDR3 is TGCGCCAGCAGTGGCCAAAAAGACACTGAAGCTTTCTTT.

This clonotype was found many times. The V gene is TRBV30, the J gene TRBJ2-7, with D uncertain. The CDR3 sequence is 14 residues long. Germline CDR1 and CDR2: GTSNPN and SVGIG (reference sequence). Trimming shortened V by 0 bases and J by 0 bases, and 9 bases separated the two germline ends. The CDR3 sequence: CAWSVLSNSYEQYF. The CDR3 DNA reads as TGTGCCTGGAGTGTACTCTCCAACTCCTACGAGCAGTACTTC.

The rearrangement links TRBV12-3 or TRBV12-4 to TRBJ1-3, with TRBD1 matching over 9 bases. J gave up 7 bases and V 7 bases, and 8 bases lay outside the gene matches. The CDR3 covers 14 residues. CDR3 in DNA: TGTGCCAGCACCCCGGACAGGGGTCCGAACACCATATATTTT. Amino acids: CASTPDRGPNTIYF.

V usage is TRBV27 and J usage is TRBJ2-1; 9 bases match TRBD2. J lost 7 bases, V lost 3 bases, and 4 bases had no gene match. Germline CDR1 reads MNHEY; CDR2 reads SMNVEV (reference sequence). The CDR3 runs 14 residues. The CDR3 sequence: CASSFSGRNNEQFF. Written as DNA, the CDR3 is TGTGCCAGCAGTTTTAGCGGGAGAAATAATGAGCAGTTCTTC.

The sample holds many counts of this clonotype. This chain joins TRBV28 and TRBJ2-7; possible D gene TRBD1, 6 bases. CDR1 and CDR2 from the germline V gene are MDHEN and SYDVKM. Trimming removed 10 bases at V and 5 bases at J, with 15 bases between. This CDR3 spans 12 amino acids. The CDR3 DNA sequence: TGTGCCACCACCGACACAGGGAACGAGCAGTACTTC. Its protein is CATTDTGNEQYF.

The CDR3 here is CASSFGSGQSTDTQYF. CDR3 bases: TGTGCCAGCAGCTTCGGGTCGGGACAGAGCACAGATACGCAGTATTTT. The chain recombines TRBV7-2 with TRBJ2-3; 7 bases align to TRBD1. The CDR3 has 16 residues. The germline V gene has CDR1 SGHTA and CDR2 FQGNSA. The junction had 6 bases not matched to a gene; V was cut back by 3 bases and J by 0 bases.

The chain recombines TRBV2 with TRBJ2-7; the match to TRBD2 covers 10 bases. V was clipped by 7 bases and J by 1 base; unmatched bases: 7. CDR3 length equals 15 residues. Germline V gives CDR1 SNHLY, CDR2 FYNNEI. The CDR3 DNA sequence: TGTGCCAGCACTGAGCGGGAGGGCCCTTCCTACGAGCAGTACTTC. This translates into CASTEREGPSYEQYF. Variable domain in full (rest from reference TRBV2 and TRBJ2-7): EPEVTQTPSHQVTQMGQEVILRCVPISNHLYFYWYRQILGQKVEFLVSFYNNEISEKSEIFDDQFSVERPDGSNFTLKIRSTKLEDSAMYFCASTEREGPSYEQYFGPGTRLTVT.

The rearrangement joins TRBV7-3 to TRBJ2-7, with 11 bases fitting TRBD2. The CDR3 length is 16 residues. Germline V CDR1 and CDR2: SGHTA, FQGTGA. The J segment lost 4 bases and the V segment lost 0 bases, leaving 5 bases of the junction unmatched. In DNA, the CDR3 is TGTGCCAGCAGCTTAACGACTAGCGGGGCTCATTACGAGCAGTACTTC. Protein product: CASSLTTSGAHYEQYF.

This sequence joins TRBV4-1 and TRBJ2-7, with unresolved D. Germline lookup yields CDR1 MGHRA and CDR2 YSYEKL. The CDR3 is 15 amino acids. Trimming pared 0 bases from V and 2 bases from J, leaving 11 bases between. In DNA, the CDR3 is TGCGCCAGCAGCCAAGATCGAACCCCTCCCTACGAGCAGTACTTC. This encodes CASSQDRTPPYEQYF.

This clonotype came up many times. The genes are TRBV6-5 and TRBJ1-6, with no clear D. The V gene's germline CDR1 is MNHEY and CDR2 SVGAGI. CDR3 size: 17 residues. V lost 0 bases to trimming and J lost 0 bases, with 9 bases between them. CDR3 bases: TGTGCCAGCAGTTACTCATATTCGAGCTCCTATAATTCACCCCTCCACTTT. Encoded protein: CASSYSYSSSYNSPLHF.

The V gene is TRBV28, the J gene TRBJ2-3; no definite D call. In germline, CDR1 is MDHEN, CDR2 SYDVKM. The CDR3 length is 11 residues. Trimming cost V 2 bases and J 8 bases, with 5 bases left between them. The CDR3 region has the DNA TGTGCCAGCAGTTTAAAGGGTACGCAGTATTTT. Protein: CASSLKGTQYF.

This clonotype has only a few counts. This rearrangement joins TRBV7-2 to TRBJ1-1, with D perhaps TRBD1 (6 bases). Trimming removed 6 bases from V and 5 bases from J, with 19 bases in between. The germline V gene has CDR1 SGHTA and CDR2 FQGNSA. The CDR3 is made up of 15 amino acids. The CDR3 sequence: CASRARGGLGTEAFF. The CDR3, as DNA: TGTGCCAGCAGGGCGAGGGGGGGGTTGGGAACTGAAGCTTTCTTT. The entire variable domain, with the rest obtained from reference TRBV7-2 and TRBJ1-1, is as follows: GAGVSQSPSNKVTEKGKDVELRCDPISGHTALYWYRQSLGQGLEFLIYFQGNSAPDKSGLPSDRFSAERTGGSVSTLTIQRTQQEDSAVYLCASRARGGLGTEAFFGQGTRLTVV.

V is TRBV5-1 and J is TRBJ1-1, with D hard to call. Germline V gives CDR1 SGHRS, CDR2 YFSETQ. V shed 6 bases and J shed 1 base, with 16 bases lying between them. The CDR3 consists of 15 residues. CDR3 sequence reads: CASTPHPGKNTEAFF. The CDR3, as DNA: TGCGCCAGCACCCCTCATCCTGGGAAGAACACTGAAGCTTTCTTT.

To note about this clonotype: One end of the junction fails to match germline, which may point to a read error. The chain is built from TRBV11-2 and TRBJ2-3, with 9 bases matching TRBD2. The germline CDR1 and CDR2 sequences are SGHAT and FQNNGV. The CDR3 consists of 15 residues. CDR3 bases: TGTGTCAGCAGCTTAGTAGCGGGAGTAGCAGATACGCAGTATTTT. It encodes CVSSLVAGVADTQYF.

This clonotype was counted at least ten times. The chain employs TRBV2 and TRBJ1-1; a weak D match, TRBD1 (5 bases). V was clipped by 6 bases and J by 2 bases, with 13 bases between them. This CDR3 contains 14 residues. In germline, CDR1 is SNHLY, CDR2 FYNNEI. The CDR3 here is CASSRGRGNTEAFF. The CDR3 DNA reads TGTGCCAGCAGCCGTGGTCGGGGCAACACTGAAGCTTTCTTT.

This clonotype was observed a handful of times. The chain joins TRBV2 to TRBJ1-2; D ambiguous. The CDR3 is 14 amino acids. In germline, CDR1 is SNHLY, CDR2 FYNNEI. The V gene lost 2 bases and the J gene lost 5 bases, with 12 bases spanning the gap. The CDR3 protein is CASSEIGLGYGYTF. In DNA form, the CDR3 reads TGTGCCAGCAGTGAAATAGGGCTCGGGTATGGCTACACCTTC.

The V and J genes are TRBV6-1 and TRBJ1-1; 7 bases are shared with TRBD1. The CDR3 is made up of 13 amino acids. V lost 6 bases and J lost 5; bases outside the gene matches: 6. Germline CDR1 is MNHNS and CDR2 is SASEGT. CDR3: CASRAQGSTEAFF. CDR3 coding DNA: TGTGCCAGCAGGGCACAGGGGAGTACTGAAGCTTTCTTT.

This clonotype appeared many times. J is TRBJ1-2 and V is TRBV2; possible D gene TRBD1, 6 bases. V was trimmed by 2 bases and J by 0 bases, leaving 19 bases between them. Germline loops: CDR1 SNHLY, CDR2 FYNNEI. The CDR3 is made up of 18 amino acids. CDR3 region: CASSERFGRGRSNYGYTF. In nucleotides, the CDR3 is TGTGCCAGCAGTGAACGGTTTGGCAGGGGAAGATCTAACTATGGCTACACCTTC. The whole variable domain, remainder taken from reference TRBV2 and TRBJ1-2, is EPEVTQTPSHQVTQMGQEVILRCVPISNHLYFYWYRQILGQKVEFLVSFYNNEISEKSEIFDDQFSVERPDGSNFTLKIRSTKLEDSAMYFCASSERFGRGRSNYGYTFGSGTRLTVV.

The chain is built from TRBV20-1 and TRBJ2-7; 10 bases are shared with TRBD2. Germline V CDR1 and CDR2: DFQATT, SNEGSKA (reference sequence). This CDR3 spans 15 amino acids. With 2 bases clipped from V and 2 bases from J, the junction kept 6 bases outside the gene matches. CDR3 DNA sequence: TGCAGTGCTAGACCGACTAGCGGGTCCACCTACGAGCAGTACTTC. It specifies CSARPTSGSTYEQYF.

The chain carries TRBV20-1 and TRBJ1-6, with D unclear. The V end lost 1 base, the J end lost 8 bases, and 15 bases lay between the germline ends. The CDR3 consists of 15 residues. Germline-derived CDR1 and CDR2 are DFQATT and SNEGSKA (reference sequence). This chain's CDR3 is CSARGYSRVDSPLHF. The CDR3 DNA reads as TGCAGTGCTAGAGGATACAGTAGAGTTGATTCACCCCTCCACTTT.

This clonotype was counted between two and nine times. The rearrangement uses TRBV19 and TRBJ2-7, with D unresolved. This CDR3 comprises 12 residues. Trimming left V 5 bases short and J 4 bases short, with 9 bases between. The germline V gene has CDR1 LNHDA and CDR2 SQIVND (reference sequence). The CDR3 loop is CASSVHGYEQYF. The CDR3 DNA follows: TGTGCCAGTAGTGTTCATGGATACGAGCAGTACTTC.

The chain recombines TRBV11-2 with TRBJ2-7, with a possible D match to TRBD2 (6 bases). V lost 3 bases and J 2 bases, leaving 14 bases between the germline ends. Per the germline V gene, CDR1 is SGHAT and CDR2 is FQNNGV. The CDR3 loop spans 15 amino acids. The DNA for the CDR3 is TGTGCCAGCAGCTTCGGGACTGGCGGAACCTACGAGCAGTACTTC. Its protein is CASSFGTGGTYEQYF.

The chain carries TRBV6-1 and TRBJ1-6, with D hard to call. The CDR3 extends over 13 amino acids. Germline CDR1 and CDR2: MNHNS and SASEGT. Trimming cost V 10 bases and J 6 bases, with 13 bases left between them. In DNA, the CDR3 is TGTGCCACTTGGAGTGCGGGTAATTCACCCCTCCACTTT. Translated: CATWSAGNSPLHF.

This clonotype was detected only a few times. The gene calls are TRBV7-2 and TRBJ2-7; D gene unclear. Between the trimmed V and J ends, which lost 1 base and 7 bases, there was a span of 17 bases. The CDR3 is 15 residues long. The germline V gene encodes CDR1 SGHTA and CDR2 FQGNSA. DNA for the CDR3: TGTGCCAGCAGCTTAGGAGTACATCCCCCAAGGGAGCAGTACTTC. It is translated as CASSLGVHPPREQYF.

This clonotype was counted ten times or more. The CDR3 region is CASSSPGQNYGYTF. In DNA form, the CDR3 reads TGCGCCAGCAGCTCTCCGGGACAGAACTATGGCTACACCTTC. The chain joins TRBV5-1 to TRBJ1-2; 7 positions match TRBD1. V lost 3 bases to trimming and J lost 2 bases; unmatched junction nucleotides: 4. Germline assignment: CDR1 SGHRS and CDR2 YFSETQ. The CDR3 spans 14 residues.

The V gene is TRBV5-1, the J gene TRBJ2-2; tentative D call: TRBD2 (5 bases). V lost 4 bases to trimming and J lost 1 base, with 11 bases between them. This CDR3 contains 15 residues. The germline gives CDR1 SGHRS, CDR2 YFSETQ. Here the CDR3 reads CASSIGLLNTGELFF. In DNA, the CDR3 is TGCGCCAGCAGCATAGGACTTTTGAACACCGGGGAGCTGTTTTTT.